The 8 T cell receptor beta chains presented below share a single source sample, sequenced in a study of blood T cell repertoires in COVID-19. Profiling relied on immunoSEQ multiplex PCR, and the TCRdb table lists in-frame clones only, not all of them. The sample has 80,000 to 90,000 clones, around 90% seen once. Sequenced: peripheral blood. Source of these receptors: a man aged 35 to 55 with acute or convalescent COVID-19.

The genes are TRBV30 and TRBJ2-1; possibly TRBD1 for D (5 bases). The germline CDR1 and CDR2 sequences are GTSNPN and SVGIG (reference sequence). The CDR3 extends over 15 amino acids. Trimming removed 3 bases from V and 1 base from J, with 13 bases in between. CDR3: CAWSPSGFSYNEQFF. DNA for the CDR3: TGTGCCTGGAGCCCTTCAGGGTTTTCCTACAATGAGCAGTTCTTC.

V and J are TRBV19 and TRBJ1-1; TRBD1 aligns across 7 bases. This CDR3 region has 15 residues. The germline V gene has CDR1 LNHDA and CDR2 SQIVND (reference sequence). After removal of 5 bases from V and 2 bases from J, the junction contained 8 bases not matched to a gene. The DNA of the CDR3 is TGTGCCAGTAGTCCGAGGACAGGAACAAACACTGAAGCTTTCTTT. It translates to CASSPRTGTNTEAFF.

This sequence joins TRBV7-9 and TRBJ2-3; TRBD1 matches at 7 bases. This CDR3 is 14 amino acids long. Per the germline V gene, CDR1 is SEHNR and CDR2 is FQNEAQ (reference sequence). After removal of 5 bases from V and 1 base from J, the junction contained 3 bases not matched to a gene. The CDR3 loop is CASSTTGGTDTQYF. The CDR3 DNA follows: TGTGCCAGCAGCACTACAGGGGGCACAGATACGCAGTATTTT.

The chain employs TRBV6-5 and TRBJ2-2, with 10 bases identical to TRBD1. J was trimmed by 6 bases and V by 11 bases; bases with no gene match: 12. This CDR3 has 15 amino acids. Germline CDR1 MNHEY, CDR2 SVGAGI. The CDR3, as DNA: TGTGCCGGCTCTTTAGGACAGGGGGTGTCCGGGGAGCTGTTTTTT. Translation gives CAGSLGQGVSGELFF.

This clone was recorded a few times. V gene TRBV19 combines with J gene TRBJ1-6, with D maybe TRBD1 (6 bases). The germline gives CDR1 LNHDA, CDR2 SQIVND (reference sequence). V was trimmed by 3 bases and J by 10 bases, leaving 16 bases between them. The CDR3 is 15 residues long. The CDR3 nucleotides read TGTGCCAGTAGTATCCCGGGCAGGGGAAAATCACCCCTCCACTTT. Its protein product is CASSIPGRGKSPLHF.

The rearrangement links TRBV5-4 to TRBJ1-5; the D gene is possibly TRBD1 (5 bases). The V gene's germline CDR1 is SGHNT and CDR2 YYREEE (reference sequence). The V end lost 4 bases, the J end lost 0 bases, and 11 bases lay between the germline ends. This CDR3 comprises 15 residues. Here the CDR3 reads CASSVDRNSNQPQHF. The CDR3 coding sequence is TGTGCCAGCAGCGTAGACAGAAATAGCAATCAGCCCCAGCATTTT.

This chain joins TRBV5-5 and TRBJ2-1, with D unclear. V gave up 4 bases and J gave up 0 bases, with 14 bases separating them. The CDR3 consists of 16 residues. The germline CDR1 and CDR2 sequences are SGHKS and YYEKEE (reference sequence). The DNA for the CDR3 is TGTGCCAGCAGCCCAACTACTCTGAGCTCCTACAATGAGCAGTTCTTC. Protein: CASSPTTLSSYNEQFF.

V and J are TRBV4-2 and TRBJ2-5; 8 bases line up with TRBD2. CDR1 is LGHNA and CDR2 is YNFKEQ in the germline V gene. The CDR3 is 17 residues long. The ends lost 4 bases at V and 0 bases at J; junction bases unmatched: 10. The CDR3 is CASSPGVAGPYQETQYF. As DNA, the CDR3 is TGTGCCAGCAGCCCGGGGGTAGCGGGGCCCTACCAAGAGACCCAGTACTTC.